Listed below are T cell receptor beta chains from one sample, sequenced in a study of molecular identifiers for immune sequencing clone quantification. TCRdb fed the PCR reads into MiXCR, producing one record per CDR3 protein. The sample records about 500,000 distinct CDR3 sequences, around 25% being singletons. The sequenced material came from naive CD8+ T cells from blood, with Jurkat cell RNA spiked in. The origin of the receptors is a human donor in good health. Some libraries in this study had Jurkat cell RNA spiked in. Each CDR3 is given with its conserved first and last residue. The D gene is left open where the match is weak. The listing skips clone size in some rows; elsewhere it reads once, few, many or a size class.

TRBJ1-1 . . TRBV19 TGTGCCAGTAGACAGATGAACACTGGAGCTTTCTTT CASRQMNTGAFF
TRBJ2-4 TRBD1 many TRBV20-1 TGCAGTGCTAACCCGGGACAGGGGCTAATAGCCAAAAACATTCAGTACTTC CSANPGQGLIAKNIQYF
TRBJ2-7 . few TRBV21-1 TGTGCCAGCAGCAGAGTGACTAGCGGCCGCTCCTACGAGCAGTACTTC CASSRVTSGRSYEQYF
TRBJ2-1 . . TRBV4-1 TGCGCCAGCTGCCAAGAAGGGCATGAGCAGTTCTTC CASCQEGHEQFF
TRBJ2-3 . many TRBV7-9 TGTGCCAGCATTTCGAAGGGCGGGGTGCAACACACAGATACGCAGTATTTT CASISKGGVQHTDTQYF
TRBJ2-3 . . TRBV20-1 TGCAGTGCTAGAGTCTTAGCGATCCCAGATACGCAGTATTTT CSARVLAIPDTQYF
TRBJ2-7 TRBD1 few TRBV7-9 TGTGCCAGCAGCTTAGCAGGGGGCTTCGAGCAGTACTTC CASSLAGGFEQYF
TRBJ1-1 . few TRBV30 TGTGCCTGGAAGCCCGCAATCCGAGCTGAAGCTTTCTTT CAWKPAIRAEAFF
TRBJ2-7 TRBD2 many TRBV7-2 TGTGCCAGCAGCTTAGGTGCTAGCGGTATAGACGAGCAGTACTTC CASSLGASGIDEQYF
TRBJ2-3 . few TRBV30 TGTGCCTGGACCCCGGGCTACAATAGTGGTACGCAGTATTTT CAWTPGYNSGTQYF
TRBJ2-2 . . TRBV3-1 TGTGCCGGCAGCGACCCGATCACCGGGGAGCTGCTTTTT CAGSDPITGELLF
TRBJ2-3 TRBD2 many TRBV12-3/TRBV12-4 TGTGCCAGCAGTTTAGAAGCGGGGAGCACAGATACGCAGTATTTT CASSLEAGSTDTQYF
TRBJ1-4 TRBD1 . TRBV4-3 TGCGCCAGCAGCACTACAGGGGGCGGTGATAAAAAACTGTTTTTT CASSTTGGGDKKLFF
TRBJ2-7 . few TRBV27 TGTGCCAGCAGTTTAACTAGATCATACGAGCAGTACTTC CASSLTRSYEQYF
TRBJ2-1 TRBD2 . TRBV20-1 TGCAGTGCTAGAGCCGTGACTAGCGGGAGTAGCGATGAGCAGTTCTTC CSARAVTSGSSDEQFF
TRBJ1-2 . . TRBV10-2 TGCGCCAGCAGTGAGTCGTCCCAGAGCCCCTATGGCTACACCTTC CASSESSQSPYGYTF
TRBJ2-7 TRBD1 . TRBV19 TGTGCCAGTAGCCCCGGCCCAGGGGGCAGCTCCTACGAGCAGTACTTC CASSPGPGGSSYEQYF
TRBJ2-7 . . TRBV5-4 TGTGCCAGCAGCTTGGGGTGGGGTCAGACCTACGAGCAGTACTTC CASSLGWGQTYEQYF
TRBJ2-2 . few TRBV19 TGTGCCAGTAGTATCTGGGGGGCCGGGGAGCTGTTTTTT CASSIWGAGELFF
TRBJ1-5 . . TRBV12-3/TRBV12-4 TGTGCCAGCAGTTTTACGGACAGCGGGAATCAGCCCCAGCATTTT CASSFTDSGNQPQHF
TRBJ2-7 . . TRBV6-1 TGTGCCAGCAGTGAAGCAGTAACGCCTTCCTACGAGCAGTACTTC CASSEAVTPSYEQYF
TRBJ2-7 TRBD2 . TRBV20-1 TGCAGTGCTAGTGGTCTAGCGGGAGGATACGAGCAGTACTTC CSASGLAGGYEQYF
TRBJ1-5 . . TRBV28 TGTGCCAGCAGTCTCCCGCGTAGTGACAGGCTGACGTTGCCCCAGCATTTT CASSLPRSDRLTLPQHF
TRBJ2-1 . many TRBV7-2 TGTGCCAGCGGAGTTTCGACGATCAATGAGCAGTTCTTC CASGVSTINEQFF
TRBJ2-7 TRBD2 few TRBV20-1 TGCAGTGCTAGAGACGGGGGGGGCGGCTACGAGCAGTACTTC CSARDGGGGYEQYF
TRBJ1-4 . many TRBV29-1 TGCAGCGTTCCAAGCGGGCAGTTTGGAGAAAAACTGTTTTTT CSVPSGQFGEKLFF